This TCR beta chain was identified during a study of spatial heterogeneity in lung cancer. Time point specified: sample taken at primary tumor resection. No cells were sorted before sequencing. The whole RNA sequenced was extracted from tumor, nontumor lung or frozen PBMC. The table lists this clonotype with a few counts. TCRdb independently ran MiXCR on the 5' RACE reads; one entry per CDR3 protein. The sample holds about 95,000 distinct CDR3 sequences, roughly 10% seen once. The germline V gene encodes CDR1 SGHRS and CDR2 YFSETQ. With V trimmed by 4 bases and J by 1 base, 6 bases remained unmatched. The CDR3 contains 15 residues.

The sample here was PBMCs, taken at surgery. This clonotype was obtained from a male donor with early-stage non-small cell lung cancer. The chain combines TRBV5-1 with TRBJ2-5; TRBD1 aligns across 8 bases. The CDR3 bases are TGCGCCAGCAGCACAGCCGGGACAGGCCAAGAGACCCAGTACTTC. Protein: CASSTAGTGQETQYF. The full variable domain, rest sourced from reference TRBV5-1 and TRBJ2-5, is KAGVTQTPRYLIKTRGQQVTLSCSPISGHRSVSWYQQTPGQGLQFLFEYFSETQRNKGNFPGRFSGRQFSNSRSEMNVSTLELGDSALYLCASSTAGTGQETQYFGPGTRLLVL.